This note documents a single TCR beta chain sequence. The antigen is unknown. These data come from a study of cytotoxic CD8 clonotypes in ibrutinib-treated CLL. In the study overall: Within the patient group, approximately 10 were relapsed/refractory and about 15 treatment-naive, and 17 were IGHV unmutated. Study-level points and caveats: Contraction or stability on treatment characterized the public clonotypes, which were uncommon.

The germline CDR1 and CDR2 sequences are SGDLS and YYNGEE. This CDR3 is built from 15 residues. Unmatched junction bases numbered 6, after V lost 0 bases and J lost 6 bases. TCRdb keeps only in-frame clones here, not all; method: immunoSEQ multiplex PCR. The sample records roughly 250,000 clones, 60% to 75% being singletons. The receptor's source is a human donor with chronic lymphocytic leukemia. The chain combines TRBV9 with TRBJ2-4; 7 bases agree with TRBD2. Here the sequenced sample was PBMCs, taken after 24 months of ibrutinib treatment. The CDR3 sequence: CASSVDGLAANIQYF. CDR3 DNA: TGTGCCAGCAGCGTAGACGGGCTAGCGGCAAACATTCAGTACTTC. Full variable domain (remainder filled in from reference TRBV9 and TRBJ2-4): DSGVTQTPKHLITATGQRVTLRCSPRSGDLSVYWYQQSLDQGLQFLIQYYNGEERAKGNILERFSAQQFPDLHSELNLSSLELGDSALYFCASSVDGLAANIQYFGAGTRLSVL.